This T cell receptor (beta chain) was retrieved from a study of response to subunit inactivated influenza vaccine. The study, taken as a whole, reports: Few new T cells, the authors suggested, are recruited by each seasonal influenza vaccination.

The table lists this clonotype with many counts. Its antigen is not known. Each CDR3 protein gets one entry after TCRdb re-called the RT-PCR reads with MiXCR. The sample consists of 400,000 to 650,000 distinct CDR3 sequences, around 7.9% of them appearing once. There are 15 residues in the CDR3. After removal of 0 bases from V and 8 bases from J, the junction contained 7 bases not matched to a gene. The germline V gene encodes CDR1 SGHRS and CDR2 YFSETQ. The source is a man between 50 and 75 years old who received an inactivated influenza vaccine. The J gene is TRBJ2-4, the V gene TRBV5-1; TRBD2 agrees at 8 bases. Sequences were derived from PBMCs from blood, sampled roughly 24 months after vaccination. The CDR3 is CASSLAIAGRDIQYF. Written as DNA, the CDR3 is TGCGCCAGCAGCTTGGCCATCGCCGGGAGGGACATTCAGTACTTC. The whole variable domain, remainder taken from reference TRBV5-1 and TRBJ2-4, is KAGVTQTPRYLIKTRGQQVTLSCSPISGHRSVSWYQQTPGQGLQFLFEYFSETQRNKGNFPGRFSGRQFSNSRSEMNVSTLELGDSALYLCASSLAIAGRDIQYFGAGTRLSVL.